The next 5 T cell receptor beta chains were all read from a single sample in a study of response to subunit inactivated influenza vaccine. Each CDR3 protein gets one entry after TCRdb re-called the RT-PCR reads with MiXCR. The sample consists of hundreds of thousands of distinct CDR3 sequences, approximately 14% of them appearing once. The specimen comprised PBMCs from blood, sampled 14 days before vaccination. These receptors came from a man aged 50 or older who received an inactivated influenza vaccine.

This rearrangement joins TRBV4-1 to TRBJ2-1; D uncertain. CDR1 and CDR2 (germline): MGHRA, YSYEKL. This CDR3 comprises 13 residues. With 1 base removed from V and 6 bases from J, the gap between germline ends came to 7 bases. The CDR3 sequence is CASSQVPSNEQFF. The CDR3 nucleotides read TGCGCCAGCAGCCAAGTGCCTAGCAATGAGCAGTTCTTC.

DNA for the CDR3: TGTGCCAGCAGCCCCCCCAGCTCCGGACTCGGCTACACCTTC. It translates to CASSPPSSGLGYTF. The J gene is TRBJ1-2, the V gene TRBV9; D is unclear. The CDR3 spans 14 residues. V shed 4 bases and J shed 8 bases, with 18 bases lying between them. Germline lookup yields CDR1 SGDLS and CDR2 YYNGEE.

The chain has TRBV5-6 and TRBJ1-5; D might be TRBD1 (5 bases). The germline V gene has CDR1 SGHDT and CDR2 YYEEEE. This CDR3 is built from 14 residues. Trimming took 2 bases from V and 2 from J, leaving 8 bases between them. The chain's CDR3 is CASSFRGGNQPQHF. CDR3 bases: TGTGCCAGCAGCTTCAGAGGGGGCAATCAGCCCCAGCATTTT.

As concerns this clonotype: The junction departs from germline at one end; a sequencing error may be responsible. The gene calls are TRBV12-3 or TRBV12-4 and TRBJ1-5, with 7 bases fitting TRBD1. This CDR3 spans 14 amino acids. The CDR3 loop is CASTLGTSQGAQHF. As DNA, the CDR3 is TGTGCCAGCACTTTAGGGACTTCCCAGGGGGCCCAGCATTTT.

This chain links TRBV5-1 with TRBJ2-3; 10 bases are a match to TRBD2. The CDR3 contains 18 residues. J was trimmed by 2 bases and V by 5 bases; bases with no gene match: 14. Germline assignment: CDR1 SGHRS and CDR2 YFSETQ. In nucleotides, the CDR3 is TGCGCCAGCAGTCTGATCTTAGCGGGAGGATTAAACACAGATACGCAGTATTTT. Translation: CASSLILAGGLNTDTQYF.